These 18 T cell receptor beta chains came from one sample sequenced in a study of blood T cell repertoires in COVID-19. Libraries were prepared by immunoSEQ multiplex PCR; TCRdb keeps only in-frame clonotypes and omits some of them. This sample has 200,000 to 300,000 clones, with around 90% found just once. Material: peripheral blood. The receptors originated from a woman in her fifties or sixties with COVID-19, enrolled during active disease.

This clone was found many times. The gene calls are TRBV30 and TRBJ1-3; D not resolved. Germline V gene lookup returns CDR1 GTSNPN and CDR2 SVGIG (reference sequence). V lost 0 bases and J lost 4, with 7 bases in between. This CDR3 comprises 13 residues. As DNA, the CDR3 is TGTGCCTGGAGTGTAGCGAGGGGAAACACCATATATTTT. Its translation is CAWSVARGNTIYF.

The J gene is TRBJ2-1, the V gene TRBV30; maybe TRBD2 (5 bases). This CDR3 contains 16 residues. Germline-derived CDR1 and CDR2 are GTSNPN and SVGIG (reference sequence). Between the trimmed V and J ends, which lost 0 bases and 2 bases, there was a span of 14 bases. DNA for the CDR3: TGTGCCTGGAGTGTACGGGTGGGAGTGGCCTACAATGAGCAGTTCTTC. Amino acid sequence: CAWSVRVGVAYNEQFF. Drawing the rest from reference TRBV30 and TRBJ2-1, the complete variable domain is SQTIHQWPATLVQPVGSPLSLECTVEGTSNPNLYWYRQAAGRGLQLLFYSVGIGQISSEVPQNLSASRPQDRQFILSSKKLLLSDSGFYLCAWSVRVGVAYNEQFFGPGTRLTVL.

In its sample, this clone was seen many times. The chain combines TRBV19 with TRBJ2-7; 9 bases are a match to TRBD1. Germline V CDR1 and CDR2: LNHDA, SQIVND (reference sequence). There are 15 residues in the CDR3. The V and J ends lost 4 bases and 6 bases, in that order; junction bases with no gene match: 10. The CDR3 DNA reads TGTGCCAGTAGTAGATGGGGACAGGGATCTCGCGAGCAGTACTTC. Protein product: CASSRWGQGSREQYF.

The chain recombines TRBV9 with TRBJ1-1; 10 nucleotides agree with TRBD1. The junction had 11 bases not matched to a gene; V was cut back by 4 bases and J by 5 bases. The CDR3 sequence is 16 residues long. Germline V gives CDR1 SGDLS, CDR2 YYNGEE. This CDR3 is CASSLRDRGMVTEAFF. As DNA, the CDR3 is TGTGCCAGCAGCCTCCGGGACAGGGGAATGGTTACTGAAGCTTTCTTT.

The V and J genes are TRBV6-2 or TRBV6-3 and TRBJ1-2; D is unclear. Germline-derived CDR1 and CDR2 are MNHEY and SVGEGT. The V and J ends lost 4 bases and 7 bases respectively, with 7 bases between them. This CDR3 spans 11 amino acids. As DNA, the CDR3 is TGTGCCAGCAGTTCCGGGGTTGGCTACACCTTC. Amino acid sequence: CASSSGVGYTF.

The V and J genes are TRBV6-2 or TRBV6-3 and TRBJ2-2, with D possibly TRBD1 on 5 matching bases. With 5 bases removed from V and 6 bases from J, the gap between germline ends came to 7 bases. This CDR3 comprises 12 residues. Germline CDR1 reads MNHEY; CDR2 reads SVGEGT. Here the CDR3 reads CASSGRAGELFF. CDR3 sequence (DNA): TGTGCCAGCAGTGGCAGGGCCGGGGAGCTGTTTTTT.

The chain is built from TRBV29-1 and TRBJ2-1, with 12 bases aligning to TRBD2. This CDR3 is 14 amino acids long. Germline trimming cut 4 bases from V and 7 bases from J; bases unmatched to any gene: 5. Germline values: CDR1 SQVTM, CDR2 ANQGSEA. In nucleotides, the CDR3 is TGCAGCGTTGGCTGGCTAGCGGGGGGGAATGAGCAGTTCTTC. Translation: CSVGWLAGGNEQFF.

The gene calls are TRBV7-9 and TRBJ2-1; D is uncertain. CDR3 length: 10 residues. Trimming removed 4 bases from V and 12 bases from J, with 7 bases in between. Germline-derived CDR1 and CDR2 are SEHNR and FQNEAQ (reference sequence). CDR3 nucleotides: TGTGCCAGCAGCTCCCTAAGGCAGTTCTTC. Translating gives CASSSLRQFF.

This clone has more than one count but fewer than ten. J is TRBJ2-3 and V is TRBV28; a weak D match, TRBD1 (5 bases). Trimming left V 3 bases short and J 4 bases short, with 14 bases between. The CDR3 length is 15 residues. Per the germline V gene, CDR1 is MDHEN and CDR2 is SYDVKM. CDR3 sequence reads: CASSLGQPLADTQYF. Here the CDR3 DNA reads TGTGCCAGCAGTTTGGGGCAGCCCTTGGCAGATACGCAGTATTTT.

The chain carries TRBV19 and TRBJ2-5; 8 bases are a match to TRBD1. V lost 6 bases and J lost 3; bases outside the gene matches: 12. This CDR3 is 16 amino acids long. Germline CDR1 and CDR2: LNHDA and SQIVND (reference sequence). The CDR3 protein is CASSTGGTRRKETQYF. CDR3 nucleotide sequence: TGTGCCAGTAGCACAGGGGGTACACGACGAAAAGAGACCCAGTACTTC.

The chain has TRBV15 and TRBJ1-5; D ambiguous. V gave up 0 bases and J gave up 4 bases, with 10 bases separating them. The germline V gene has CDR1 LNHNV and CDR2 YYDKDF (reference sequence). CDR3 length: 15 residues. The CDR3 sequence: CATSRDEGLNQPQHF. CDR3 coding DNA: TGTGCCACCAGCAGAGATGAGGGTCTTAATCAGCCCCAGCATTTT.

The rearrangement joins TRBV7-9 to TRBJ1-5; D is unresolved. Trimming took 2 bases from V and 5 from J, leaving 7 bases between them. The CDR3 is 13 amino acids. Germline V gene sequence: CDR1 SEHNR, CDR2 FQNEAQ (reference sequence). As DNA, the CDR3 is TGTGCCAGCAGCTTAAACAGTGATCAGCCCCAGCATTTT. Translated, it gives CASSLNSDQPQHF.

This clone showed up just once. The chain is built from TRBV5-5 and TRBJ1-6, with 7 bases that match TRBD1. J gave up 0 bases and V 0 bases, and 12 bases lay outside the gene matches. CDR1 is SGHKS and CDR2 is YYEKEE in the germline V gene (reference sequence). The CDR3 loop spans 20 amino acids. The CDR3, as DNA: TGTGCCAGCAGCTTGGTGGCCGAAACAGGGGTGACCTCCTATAATTCACCCCTCCACTTT. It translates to CASSLVAETGVTSYNSPLHF.

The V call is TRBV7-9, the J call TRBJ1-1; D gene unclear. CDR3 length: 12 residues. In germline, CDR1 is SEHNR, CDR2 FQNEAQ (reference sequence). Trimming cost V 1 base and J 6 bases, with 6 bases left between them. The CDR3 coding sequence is TGTGCCAGCAGCTTAGTAATCGCTGAAGCTTTCTTT. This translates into CASSLVIAEAFF.

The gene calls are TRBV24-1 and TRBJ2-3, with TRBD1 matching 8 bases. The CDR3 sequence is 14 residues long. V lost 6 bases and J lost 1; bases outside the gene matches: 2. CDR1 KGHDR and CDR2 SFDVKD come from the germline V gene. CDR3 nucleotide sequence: TGTGCCACCAGTATGACAGGGGGCACAGATACGCAGTATTTT. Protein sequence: CATSMTGGTDTQYF.

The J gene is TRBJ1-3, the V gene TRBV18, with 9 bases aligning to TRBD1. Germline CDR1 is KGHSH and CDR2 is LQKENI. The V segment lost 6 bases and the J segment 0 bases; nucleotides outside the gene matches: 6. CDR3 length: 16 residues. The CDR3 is CASSGQGIYSGNTIYF. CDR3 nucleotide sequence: TGTGCCAGCTCCGGACAGGGGATTTACTCTGGAAACACCATATATTTT.

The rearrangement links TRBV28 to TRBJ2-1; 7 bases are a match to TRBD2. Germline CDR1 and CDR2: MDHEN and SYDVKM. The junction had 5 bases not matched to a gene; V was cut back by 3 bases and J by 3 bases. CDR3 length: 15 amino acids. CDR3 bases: TGTGCCAGCAGTTTTGTCCCGGGGGGCTACAATGAGCAGTTCTTC. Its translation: CASSFVPGGYNEQFF.

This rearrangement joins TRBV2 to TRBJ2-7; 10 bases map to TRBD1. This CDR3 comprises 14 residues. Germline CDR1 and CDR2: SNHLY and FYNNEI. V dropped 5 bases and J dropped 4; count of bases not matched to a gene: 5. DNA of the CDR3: TGTGCCAGCAGTCGGACAGGGGGGGATTACGAGCAGTACTTC. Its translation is CASSRTGGDYEQYF.